The clone carrying this T cell receptor beta chain has ten or more counts. The sample originates from a study of blood T cell repertoires in COVID-19. For the study at large: The United States, Italy and Spain provided the acute and convalescent COVID-19 samples. Sources were T cells, B-cell-depleted T cells, or PBMCs; the material itself was cDNA or gDNA.

Germline trimming cut 4 bases from V and 5 bases from J; bases unmatched to any gene: 8. Per the germline V gene, CDR1 is SGHRS and CDR2 is YFSETQ. CDR3 size: 16 residues. Source study methods: Amplification of reference gene primers provided the estimated nucleated cell counts. The repertoire was sequenced with immunoSEQ multiplex PCR; TCRdb's copy has only in-frame clones and lacks some. Clonal size and the V and J genes are those of that table, whereas D and trimming came from the DNA. The table shows roughly 220,000 clones, with 80% to 85% occurring only once. Sequencing input: peripheral blood. The chain recombines TRBV5-1 with TRBJ2-3, with TRBD2 matching over 12 bases. The sequence was obtained from a woman in her twenties or thirties who had recovered from COVID-19. CDR3 protein: CASSQRTSGKEDTQYF. The CDR3 bases are TGCGCCAGCAGCCAACGGACTAGCGGGAAAGAAGATACGCAGTATTTT. Looking up the rest from reference TRBV5-1 and TRBJ2-3 gives the full variable domain: KAGVTQTPRYLIKTRGQQVTLSCSPISGHRSVSWYQQTPGQGLQFLFEYFSETQRNKGNFPGRFSGRQFSNSRSEMNVSTLELGDSALYLCASSQRTSGKEDTQYFGPGTRLTVL.